The 26 T cell receptor beta chains below were found in one sample sequenced in a study of shared clonotypes between healthy human individuals. Assay used: immunoSEQ multiplex PCR; TCRdb lists only in-frame clones, some missing. The sample consists of roughly 1 million clones, around four fifths of them appearing once. The sequencing sample was made of memory CD4+ T cells sorted from blood. Stated subset: CD45RA-negative fraction. The source of these receptors is a man aged 18 to 29 in good health.

This clone is a singleton in its sample. The CDR3 DNA reads TGTGCCAGCCTCCGGGACAACTACGAGCAGTACTTC. Protein product: CASLRDNYEQYF. The gene calls are TRBV6-1 and TRBJ2-7; tentatively, D is TRBD1 (6 bases). This CDR3 is 12 amino acids long. CDR1 and CDR2 (germline): MNHNS, SASEGT. V lost 8 bases to trimming and J lost 3 bases, with 11 bases between them.

The chain combines TRBV6-5 with TRBJ2-7; 7 bases map to TRBD1. The ends lost 5 bases at V and 8 bases at J; junction bases unmatched: 6. The CDR3 runs 12 residues. The germline V gene encodes CDR1 MNHEY and CDR2 SVGAGI. The DNA for the CDR3 is TGTGCCAGCAGTCTCGACAGGGCGAAGCAGTACTTC. It translates to CASSLDRAKQYF.

The V call is TRBV6-1, the J call TRBJ2-7; 7 bases line up with TRBD2. The CDR3 consists of 16 residues. The germline V gene has CDR1 MNHNS and CDR2 SASEGT. V lost 3 bases, J lost 0 bases, and 8 bases stayed unmatched. Here the CDR3 reads CASSDYRAGFSYEQYF. The CDR3 DNA follows: TGTGCCAGCAGTGATTATCGAGCGGGGTTCTCCTACGAGCAGTACTTC.

The V gene is TRBV21-1, the J gene TRBJ2-2; the table calls TRBD2, which could not be checked here. TRBV21-1 is flagged as a pseudogene. This CDR3 contains 16 residues. The chain's CDR3 is CASSKVAGVNTGELFF. CDR3 nucleotide sequence: TGTGCCAGCAGCAAAGTGGCGGGGGTGAACACCGGGGAGCTGTTTTTT.

This clone came up a few times. The chain links TRBV10-3 to TRBJ1-2, with 8 bases identical to TRBD1. This CDR3 contains 14 residues. J lost 1 base, V lost 10 bases, and 8 bases had no gene match. The V gene's germline CDR1 is ENHRY and CDR2 SYGVKD. This CDR3 is CATDGTGGNYGYTF. Here the CDR3 DNA reads TGTGCCACCGATGGGACAGGCGGTAACTATGGCTACACCTTC.

In the case of this clone: This may arise from a read error, as a much more abundant clone is one base away. Other DNA variants within this sample encode the same CDR3. The gene calls are TRBV7-2 and TRBJ1-5; D not resolved. The V and J ends lost 1 base and 6 bases respectively, with 7 bases between them. Per germline, CDR1 SGHTA and CDR2 FQGNSA. The CDR3 totals 13 residues. The CDR3 DNA is TGTGCCAGCAGCTTAGTGGAGGGTCAGCCCCAGCATTTT. Protein: CASSLVEGQPQHF.

The chain uses TRBV5-4 and TRBJ1-2; no definite D call. Trimming shortened V by 1 base and J by 4 bases, and 8 bases separated the two germline ends. Germline CDR1 and CDR2: SGHNT and YYREEE (reference sequence). This CDR3 has 13 amino acids. The CDR3 sequence is CASSLKGSYGYTF. The CDR3 DNA is TGTGCCAGCAGCTTGAAGGGCTCCTATGGCTACACCTTC.

The chain employs TRBV6-5 and TRBJ1-1, with D possibly matching TRBD1 (6 bases). V was shortened by 7 bases and J by 2 bases, with 17 bases between the two germline ends. This CDR3 comprises 15 residues. The germline V gene encodes CDR1 MNHEY and CDR2 SVGAGI. DNA for the CDR3: TGTGCCAGCACCGCTTCGGGCAGGGGTAACACTGAAGCTTTCTTT. Protein product: CASTASGRGNTEAFF.

In DNA, the CDR3 is TGTGCCAGCTCCACCCACCAGGGGGCTGAATATGGCTACACCTTC. It encodes CASSTHQGAEYGYTF. J is TRBJ1-2 and V is TRBV6-5; TRBD1 matches at 8 bases. Germline CDR1 is MNHEY and CDR2 is SVGAGI. This CDR3 has 15 residues. Losses at the gene ends were 8 bases for V and 5 bases for J; bases not matched to a gene: 13.

The chain combines TRBV29-1 with TRBJ1-4; D perhaps matches TRBD1 (6 bases). The CDR3 runs 14 residues. Trimming cost V 7 bases and J 8 bases, with 20 bases left between them. Germline-derived CDR1 and CDR2 are SQVTM and ANQGSEA. The CDR3 nucleotides read TGCAGCGCCGAGGCGGGGGGGCAGACGGAAAAACTGTTTTTT. This gives the protein CSAEAGGQTEKLFF. The full variable domain, rest sourced from reference TRBV29-1 and TRBJ1-4, is SAVISQKPSRDICQRGTSLTIQCQVDSQVTMMFWYRQQPGQSLTLIATANQGSEATYESGFVIDKFPISRPNLTFSTLTVSNMSPEDSSIYLCSAEAGGQTEKLFFGSGTQLSVL.

The V and J genes are TRBV10-3 and TRBJ1-1; D perhaps matches TRBD1 (5 bases). The CDR3 is made up of 14 amino acids. V dropped 3 bases and J dropped 5 bases, with 13 bases sitting between them. CDR1 and CDR2 from the germline V gene are ENHRY and SYGVKD. CDR3 nucleotide sequence: TGTGCCATCAGTGAAGGGGTGGGGAATACTGAAGCTTTCTTT. The encoded protein is CAISEGVGNTEAFF.

The chain combines TRBV2 with TRBJ2-3; D is uncertain. Trimming removed 8 bases at V and 4 bases at J, with 19 bases between. CDR3 length equals 15 residues. CDR1 is SNHLY, CDR2 FYNNEI, per germline. CDR3 sequence reads: CASAGLPLPPDTQYF. The CDR3 DNA follows: TGTGCCAGCGCTGGGCTCCCACTGCCCCCAGATACGCAGTATTTT.

This chain uses TRBV21-1 with TRBJ1-5. TRBV21-1 has pseudogene status. The CDR3 is 16 residues long. CDR3 sequence reads: CASSKEGSTCNQPQHF. In DNA, the CDR3 is TGTGCCAGCAGCAAAGAGGGCAGTACTTGCAATCAGCCCCAGCATTTT.

The V gene is TRBV7-2, the J gene TRBJ2-2, with TRBD1 matching 10 bases. The CDR3 has 14 residues. Per germline, CDR1 SGHTA and CDR2 FQGNSA. V shed 5 bases, J shed 4 bases, and the junction held 1 base outside the gene matches. The chain's CDR3 is CASSRTGGTGELFF. CDR3 in DNA: TGTGCCAGCAGCCGGACAGGGGGCACCGGGGAGCTGTTTTTT.

A single count supports this clone. The genes are TRBV12-2 and TRBJ1-1. TRBV12-2 is marked as a pseudogene. This CDR3 region has 17 residues. CDR3 bases: TGTGCAAGTCGCTTGGTAGGGCAGCAGCAAAGCAACACTGAAGCTTTCTTT. Protein: CASRLVGQQQSNTEAFF.

The V gene is TRBV5-4, the J gene TRBJ2-2; no clear D gene. The CDR3 covers 13 residues. Looked up from germline, CDR1 is SGHNT and CDR2 is YYREEE (reference sequence). V gave up 2 bases and J gave up 5 bases, with 7 bases separating them. CDR3 residues: CASSFRLTGELFF. In DNA, the CDR3 is TGTGCCAGCAGCTTCCGACTGACCGGGGAGCTGTTTTTT.

This clone was seen only a few times. This chain connects TRBV15 to TRBJ1-3, with a weak D call TRBD1 (6 bases). CDR3 length: 16 residues. Trimming stripped 2 bases from V and 6 bases from J, with 17 bases between. Germline V gene data show CDR1 as LNHNV and CDR2 as YYDKDF (reference sequence). The CDR3 is CATSRSPGTFPNTIYF. For the CDR3, the DNA is TGTGCCACCAGCAGATCTCCCGGGACATTCCCAAACACCATATATTTT.

This chain uses TRBV6-5 with TRBJ2-7; D is uncertain. Germline-derived CDR1 and CDR2 are MNHEY and SVGAGI. This CDR3 is 13 amino acids long. Trimming took off 0 bases at V and 2 bases at J, with 5 bases between the two ends. This CDR3 reads CASSYSTPYEQYF. The DNA for the CDR3 is TGTGCCAGCAGTTACTCGACCCCCTACGAGCAGTACTTC.

As concerns this clone: Other DNA sequences in this sample translate to the same CDR3. The chain employs TRBV5-8 and TRBJ2-3; TRBD1 matches at 8 bases. Germline trimming cut 4 bases from V and 15 bases from J; bases unmatched to any gene: 7. Germline CDR1 is SGHTS and CDR2 is YDEGEE. The CDR3 is 11 residues long. The CDR3 sequence: CASSVDREAYF. Here the CDR3 DNA reads TGTGCCAGCAGCGTGGACAGGGAGGCCTATTTT.

In this sample, this clone turned up once. This may come from a read error, since a much larger clone is one base off. Other DNA sequences in the same sample also yield this CDR3. The chain employs TRBV18 and TRBJ2-5; no clear D. Germline V gene sequence: CDR1 KGHSH, CDR2 LQKENI. The V gene lost 3 bases and the J gene lost 2 bases, with 4 bases spanning the gap. The CDR3 totals 12 residues. CDR3 in DNA: TGTGCCAGCTCACCTCAGCAAGAGACCCAGTACTTC. Translation: CASSPQQETQYF. Combining the CDR3 with reference TRBV18 and TRBJ2-5 gives the whole variable domain NAGVMQNPRHLVRRRGQEARLRCSPMKGHSHVYWYRQLPEEGLKFMVYLQKENIIDESGMPKERFSAEFPKEGPSILRIQQVVRGDSAAYFCASSPQQETQYFGPGTRLLVL.

Points on this clone: Other DNA sequences in the same sample also yield this CDR3. The rearrangement links TRBV30 to TRBJ1-1; D is unresolved. The V gene lost 3 bases and the J gene lost 6 bases, with 8 bases spanning the gap. CDR3 length equals 11 residues. The V gene's germline CDR1 is GTSNPN and CDR2 SVGIG (reference sequence). Written as DNA, the CDR3 is TGTGCCTGGAGCGTTTTATCTGAAGCTTTCTTT. As protein: CAWSVLSEAFF.

The CDR3 DNA reads TGTGCCAGCAGTGAAGCGACAGGCCACATCCAGCCCCAGCATTTT. This encodes CASSEATGHIQPQHF. The chain combines TRBV2 with TRBJ1-5, with D tentatively TRBD1 (6 bases). The V and J ends lost 0 bases and 7 bases respectively, with 13 bases between them. Germline CDR1 is SNHLY and CDR2 is FYNNEI. The CDR3 contains 15 residues.

The chain employs TRBV28 and TRBJ1-2, with D possibly being TRBD1 (5 bases). This CDR3 has 13 residues. Germline V CDR1 and CDR2: MDHEN, SYDVKM. V dropped 4 bases and J dropped 8 bases, with 14 bases sitting between them. The CDR3 region has the DNA TGTGCCAGCAGTTCCCCGGAGAGGGGAGGCTACACCTTC. Its translation is CASSSPERGGYTF.

The J gene is TRBJ2-1, the V gene TRBV6-5, with D hard to call. The length of the CDR3 is 13 residues. Germline assignment: CDR1 MNHEY and CDR2 SVGAGI. V was cut by 7 bases and J by 7 bases, with 14 bases left in between. The CDR3 protein is CASKPNPQNEQFF. The CDR3 coding sequence is TGTGCCAGCAAACCAAATCCCCAGAATGAGCAGTTCTTC.

The chain carries TRBV11-2 and TRBJ2-3, with 9 bases that match TRBD2. In germline, CDR1 is SGHAT, CDR2 FQNNGV. V was pared by 6 bases and J by 5 bases, with 6 bases of the junction left unmatched. CDR3 length: 14 amino acids. Here the CDR3 DNA reads TGTGCCAGCAGTCTTAGCGGGAGCGGAGATACGCAGTATTTT. Translating it yields CASSLSGSGDTQYF.

The chain combines TRBV19 with TRBJ1-6; 7 bases line up with TRBD1. Unmatched junction bases numbered 10, after V lost 6 bases and J lost 2 bases. Germline-derived CDR1 and CDR2 are LNHDA and SQIVND (reference sequence). The CDR3 extends over 17 amino acids. The CDR3 DNA sequence: TGTGCCAGTAGCGTGGATGCCGGGACAGCCTATAATTCACCCCTCCACTTT. Amino acids: CASSVDAGTAYNSPLHF.